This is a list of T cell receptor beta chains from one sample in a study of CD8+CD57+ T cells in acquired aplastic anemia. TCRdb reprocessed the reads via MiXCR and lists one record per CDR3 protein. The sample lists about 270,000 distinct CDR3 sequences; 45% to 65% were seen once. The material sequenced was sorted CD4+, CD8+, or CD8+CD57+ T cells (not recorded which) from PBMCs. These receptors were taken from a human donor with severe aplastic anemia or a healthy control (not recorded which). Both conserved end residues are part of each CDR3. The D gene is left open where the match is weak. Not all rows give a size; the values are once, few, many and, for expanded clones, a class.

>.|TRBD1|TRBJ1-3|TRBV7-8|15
TGTGCCAGCAGTAACAGGGGTCCTCCTGGAAACACCATATATTTT
CASSNRGPPGNTIYF
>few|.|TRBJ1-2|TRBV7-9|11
TGTGCCAGCAGCCTAACAACTGGCTACACCTTC
CASSLTTGYTF
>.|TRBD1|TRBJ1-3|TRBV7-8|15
TGTGCCAGCAGCTTTGACAGGGTCTCTGGAAACACCATATATTTT
CASSFDRVSGNTIYF
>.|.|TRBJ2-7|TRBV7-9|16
TGTGCCAGCAGCCCCAGGGGCCGGAGAGGTCCCTACGAGCAGTACTTC
CASSPRGRRGPYEQYF
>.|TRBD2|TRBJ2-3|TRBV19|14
TGTGCCAGTAGTACCACCGGGACTAGCGGGATGGGGTATTTT
CASSTTGTSGMGYF
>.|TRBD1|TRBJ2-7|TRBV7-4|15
TGTGCCAGCAGCCAGGCCGGGACAGGGGGCGGAGAGCAGTACTTC
CASSQAGTGGGEQYF
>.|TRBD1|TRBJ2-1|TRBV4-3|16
TGCGCCAGCAGCCAACAGACAGGGGATTTGAATAATGAGCAGTTCTTC
CASSQQTGDLNNEQFF
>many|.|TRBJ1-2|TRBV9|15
TGTGCCAGCAGCCCCTTTTCGGACTGGAACTATGGCTACACCTTC
CASSPFSDWNYGYTF
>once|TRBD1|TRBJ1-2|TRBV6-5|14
TGTGCCAGCAGTGTAGACAGGGGCGGCTATGGCTACACCTTC
CASSVDRGGYGYTF
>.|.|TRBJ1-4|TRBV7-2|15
TGTGCCAGCACCTCAGGCCGACAGAAGAATGAAAAACTGTTTTTT
CASTSGRQKNEKLFF
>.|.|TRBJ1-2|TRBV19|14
TGTGCCAGTAGTACGGACAGCCCTCACTATGGCTACACCTTC
CASSTDSPHYGYTF
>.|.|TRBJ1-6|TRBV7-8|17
TGTGCCAGCGGCTCTTCCCACAGGGAGAGGCATAATTCACCCCACCACTTT
CASGSSHRERHNSPHHF
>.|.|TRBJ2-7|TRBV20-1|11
TGCAGTGCTAGAGATCAGGGTTTAGCGGTCTTC
CSARDQGLAVF
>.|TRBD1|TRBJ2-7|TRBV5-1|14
TGCGCCAGCAGCTTGGTACGGACAGGGCACGAGCAGTACTTC
CASSLVRTGHEQYF
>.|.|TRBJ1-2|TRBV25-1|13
TGTGCCAGCAGCGTCAGGGTAGGAGTTGGCTACACCTTC
CASSVRVGVGYTF
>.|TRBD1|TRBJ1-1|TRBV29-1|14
TGCAGCGTTGTATCGGGACAGAAGGGCACTGAAGCTTTCTTT
CSVVSGQKGTEAFF
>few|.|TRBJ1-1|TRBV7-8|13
TGTGCCAGCAGCTCGGCAGGTAACCCTGAAGCTTTCTTC
CASSSAGNPEAFF
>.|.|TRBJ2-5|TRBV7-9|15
TGTGCCAGCAGCGTCAATTCCGACGGGCAAGAGACCCAGTACTTC
CASSVNSDGQETQYF
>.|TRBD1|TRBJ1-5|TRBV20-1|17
TGCAGTGCCAGACTCAAACAGGGGGCAAGCTACGAGCAGCCCCAGCATTTT
CSARLKQGASYEQPQHF
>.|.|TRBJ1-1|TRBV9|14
TGTGCCAGCATACCGGAACCGGTGAACACTGAAGCTTTCTTT
CASIPEPVNTEAFF
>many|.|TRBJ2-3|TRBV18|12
TGTGCCAGCTCACCGACCGAAGATACGCAGTATTTT
CASSPTEDTQYF
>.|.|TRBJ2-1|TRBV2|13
TGTGCCAGCGGAGGGACTTCATACAATGAGCAGTTCTTC
CASGGTSYNEQFF